This TCR beta chain is from a study of cytomegalovirus exposure and HLA in healthy donors. Study-level results: When analyzed later, a missense DCLRE1C variant was found to be linked to TCR beta V- and J-gene trimming.

With 10 bases removed from V and 3 bases from J, the gap between germline ends came to 13 bases. CDR3 size: 12 residues. From germline, CDR1 is SGHRS and CDR2 YFSETQ. As regards this clone: Antigen unknown.

Vbeta (60) and Jbeta (13) primers were used in the PCR. Here immunoSEQ multiplex PCR was the method, and the copy in TCRdb shows in-frame clones only, minus some. The repertoire table contains 55,000 to 85,000 clones. The chain joins TRBV5-1 to TRBJ1-2; no firm D call. This clonotype was sampled from a female donor in good health and CMV-seropositive. Sequencing used PBMCs. CDR3 region: CASHTSYYGYTF. CDR3 DNA: TGCGCCTCTCATACTTCCTACTATGGCTACACCTTC.